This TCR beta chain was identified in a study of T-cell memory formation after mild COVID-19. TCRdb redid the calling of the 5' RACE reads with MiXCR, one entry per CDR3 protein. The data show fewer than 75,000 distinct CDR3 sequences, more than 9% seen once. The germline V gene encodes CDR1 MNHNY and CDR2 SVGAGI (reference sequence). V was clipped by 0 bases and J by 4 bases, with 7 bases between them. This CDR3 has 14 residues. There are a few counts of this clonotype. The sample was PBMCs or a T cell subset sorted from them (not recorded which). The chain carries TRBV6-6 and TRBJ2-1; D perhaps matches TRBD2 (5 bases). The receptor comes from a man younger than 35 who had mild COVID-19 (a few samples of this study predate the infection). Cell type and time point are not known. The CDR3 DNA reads TGTGCCAGCAGTTACTCGACTAATTACAATGAGCAGTTCTTC. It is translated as CASSYSTNYNEQFF.